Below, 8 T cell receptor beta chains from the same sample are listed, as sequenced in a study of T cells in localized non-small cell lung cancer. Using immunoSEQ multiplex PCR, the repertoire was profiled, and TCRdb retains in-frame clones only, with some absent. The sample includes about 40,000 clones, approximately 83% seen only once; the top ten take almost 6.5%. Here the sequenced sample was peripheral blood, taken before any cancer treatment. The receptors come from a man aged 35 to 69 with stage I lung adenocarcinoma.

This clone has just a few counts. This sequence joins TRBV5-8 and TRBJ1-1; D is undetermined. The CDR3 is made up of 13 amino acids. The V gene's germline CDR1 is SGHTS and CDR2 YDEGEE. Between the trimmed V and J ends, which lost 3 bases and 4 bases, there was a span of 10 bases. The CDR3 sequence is CASSWAFGTEAFF. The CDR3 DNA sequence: TGTGCCAGCAGCTGGGCTTTTGGCACTGAAGCTTTCTTT.

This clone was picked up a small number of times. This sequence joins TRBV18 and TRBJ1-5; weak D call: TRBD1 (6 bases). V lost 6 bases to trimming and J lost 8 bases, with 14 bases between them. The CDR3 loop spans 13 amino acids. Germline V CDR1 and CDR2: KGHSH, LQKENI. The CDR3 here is CASSHDRPEPQHF. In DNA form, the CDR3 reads TGTGCCAGCTCTCACGACAGGCCGGAGCCCCAGCATTTT.

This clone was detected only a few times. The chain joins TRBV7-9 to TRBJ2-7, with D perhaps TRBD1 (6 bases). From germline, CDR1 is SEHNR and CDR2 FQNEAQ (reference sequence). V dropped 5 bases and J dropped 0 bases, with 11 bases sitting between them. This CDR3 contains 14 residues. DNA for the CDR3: TGTGCCAGCAGCCGAAGGACAGACTCCTACGAGCAGTACTTC. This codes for CASSRRTDSYEQYF.

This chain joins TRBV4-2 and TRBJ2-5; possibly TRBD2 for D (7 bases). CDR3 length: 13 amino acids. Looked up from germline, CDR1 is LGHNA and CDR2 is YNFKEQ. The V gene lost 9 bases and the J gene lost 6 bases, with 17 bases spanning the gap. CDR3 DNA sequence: TGTGCCAGTAAAGGGGGAGGGCCGCAGACCCAGTACTTC. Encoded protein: CASKGGGPQTQYF.

CDR3 sequence (DNA): TGTGCCAGCAGCCAAGACATAAAGCGGGAGGGTCATGAGCAGTTCTTC. Translation: CASSQDIKREGHEQFF. The V gene is TRBV14, the J gene TRBJ2-1, with 10 nucleotides matching TRBD2. CDR1 and CDR2 (germline): SGHDN, FVKESK. There are 16 residues in the CDR3. V trimming: 0 bases; J trimming: 8 bases; junction bases outside the gene matches: 7.

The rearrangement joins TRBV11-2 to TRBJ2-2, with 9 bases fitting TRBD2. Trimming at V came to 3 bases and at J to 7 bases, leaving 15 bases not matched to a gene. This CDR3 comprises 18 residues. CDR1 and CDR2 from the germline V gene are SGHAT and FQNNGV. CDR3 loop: CASSLGLAGWGSGGELFF. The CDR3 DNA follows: TGTGCCAGCAGCTTGGGGCTAGCGGGATGGGGGAGCGGCGGGGAGCTGTTTTTT.

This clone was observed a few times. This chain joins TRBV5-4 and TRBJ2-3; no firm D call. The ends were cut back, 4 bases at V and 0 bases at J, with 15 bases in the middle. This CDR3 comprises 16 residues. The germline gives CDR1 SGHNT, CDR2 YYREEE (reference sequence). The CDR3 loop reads CASSPARVRSTDTQYF. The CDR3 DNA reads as TGTGCCAGCAGCCCTGCCCGGGTCCGGAGCACAGATACGCAGTATTTT.

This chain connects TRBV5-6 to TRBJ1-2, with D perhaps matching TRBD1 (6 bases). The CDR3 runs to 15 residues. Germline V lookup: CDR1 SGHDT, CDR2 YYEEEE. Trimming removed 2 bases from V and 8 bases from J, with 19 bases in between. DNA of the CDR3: TGTGCCAGCAGCTTTACGGCATGGGCAGGGGACGGCTACACCTTC. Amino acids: CASSFTAWAGDGYTF.